These 6 T cell receptor beta chains share one sample of origin, sequenced in a study of T cells after yellow fever vaccination. TCRdb called the 5' RACE reads again in MiXCR, with one record for every CDR3 protein. The sample carries fewer than 400,000 distinct CDR3 sequences, 6% to 8% recorded once. The sequences come from PBMCs, collected 5 days after the yellow fever booster vaccination. The receptors come from a man under 40 who received the YFV17D yellow fever vaccine.

This clonotype occurred a few times. The rearrangement links TRBV13 to TRBJ1-4; tentatively, D is TRBD1 (5 bases). The CDR3 length is 15 residues. With 5 bases removed from V and 7 bases from J, the gap between germline ends came to 17 bases. The V gene's germline CDR1 is PRHDT and CDR2 FYEKMQ (reference sequence). The CDR3 DNA sequence: TGTGCCAGCAGCCCTTCGACAGAGAGGAGTGAAAAACTGTTTTTT. Its protein is CASSPSTERSEKLFF. The whole variable domain, remainder taken from reference TRBV13 and TRBJ1-4, is AAGVIQSPRHLIKEKRETATLKCYPIPRHDTVYWYQQGPGQDPQFLISFYEKMQSDKGSIPDRFSAQQFSDYHSELNMSSLELGDSALYFCASSPSTERSEKLFFGSGTQLSVL.

This clonotype was counted many times. The chain carries TRBV29-1 and TRBJ2-7; the match to TRBD1 covers 7 bases. Germline V CDR1 and CDR2: SQVTM, ANQGSEA. Trimming took 4 bases from V and 2 from J; bases not matched to a gene: 5. CDR3 length equals 13 residues. The CDR3 protein is CSVGKGAAYEQYF. DNA for the CDR3: TGCAGCGTTGGTAAGGGGGCTGCCTACGAGCAGTACTTC.

The chain carries TRBV5-3 and TRBJ2-7; D is ambiguous. TRBV5-3 is an ORF, and what it does is uncertain. This CDR3 comprises 13 residues. The V gene lost 9 bases and the J gene lost 3 bases, with 16 bases spanning the gap. The DNA for the CDR3 is TGTGCCATGGGCCCCGGGCTCCTCTACGAGCAGTACTTC. The encoded protein is CAMGPGLLYEQYF.

The chain couples TRBV5-5 to TRBJ2-5; D is perhaps TRBD1 (5 bases). The V gene's germline CDR1 is SGHKS and CDR2 YYEKEE (reference sequence). The germline V and J ends were trimmed by 3 bases and 5 bases, with 20 bases remaining between them. The CDR3 totals 16 residues. The chain's CDR3 is CASSYDDSGFGETQYF. CDR3 in DNA: TGTGCCAGCAGCTATGACGACAGTGGGTTCGGGGAGACCCAGTACTTC. The entire variable domain, with the rest obtained from reference TRBV5-5 and TRBJ2-5, is as follows: DAGVTQSPTHLIKTRGQQVTLRCSPISGHKSVSWYQQVLGQGPQFIFQYYEKEERGRGNFPDRFSARQFPNYSSELNVNALLLGDSALYLCASSYDDSGFGETQYFGPGTRLLVL.

V gene TRBV10-1 combines with J gene TRBJ2-1; TRBD2 matches at 8 bases. V shed 4 bases, J shed 12 bases, and the junction held 11 bases outside the gene matches. The CDR3 has 14 amino acids. Looked up from germline, CDR1 is WNHNN and CDR2 is SYGVQD (reference sequence). Written as DNA, the CDR3 is TGCGCCAGCAGTGGTTCGGGAGGGCCCCAGGGGCAGTTCTTC. Encoded protein: CASSGSGGPQGQFF.

In this sample, this clonotype turned up a few times. The CDR3 region has the DNA TGTGCCAGCAGTTCCTCTCGACAGGGGCCCGAGCAGTACTTC. This gives the protein CASSSSRQGPEQYF. The chain combines TRBV12-3 or TRBV12-4 with TRBJ2-7; TRBD1 aligns across 8 bases. This CDR3 has 14 residues. J lost 6 bases, V lost 4 bases, and 8 bases had no gene match.